The rows below give T cell receptor beta chains drawn from one sample of a study of blood T cell repertoires in COVID-19. The protocol was immunoSEQ multiplex PCR, while the TCRdb copy is restricted to in-frame clones and leaves out a portion. Of fewer than 650,000 clones listed, about 89% are singletons. Sequencing was carried out using peripheral blood. The receptors here all came from a woman in her 50s with COVID-19, enrolled during active disease. The CDR3 runs from the conserved cysteine through the conserved F or W. The D gene is left open where the match is weak. Some rows have no size entry. The others give once, few or many, or a class for an expanded clone.

clone_size: -; v_call: TRBV7-9; d_call: TRBD1; j_call: TRBJ1-2; cdr3_aa: CASSSLQGRGGYTF; cdr3_nt: TGTGCCAGCAGCTCGCTACAGGGGCGGGGTGGCTACACCTTC
clone_size: -; v_call: TRBV15; d_call: -; j_call: TRBJ1-4; cdr3_aa: CATSRDNGKEEKLFF; cdr3_nt: TGTGCCACCAGCAGAGATAACGGGAAGGAAGAAAAACTGTTTTTT
clone_size: -; v_call: TRBV24-1; d_call: -; j_call: TRBJ2-1; cdr3_aa: CATSEGGAGDNEQFF; cdr3_nt: TGTGCCACCAGTGAAGGGGGGGCCGGCGACAATGAGCAGTTCTTC
clone_size: -; v_call: TRBV19; d_call: -; j_call: TRBJ1-2; cdr3_aa: CASSTSGSGNYGYTF; cdr3_nt: TGTGCCAGTAGTACGTCGGGGAGCGGTAACTATGGCTACACCTTC
clone_size: -; v_call: TRBV15; d_call: -; j_call: TRBJ1-1; cdr3_aa: CATREGNTEAFF; cdr3_nt: TGTGCCACCCGGGAGGGTAACACTGAAGCTTTCTTT
clone_size: -; v_call: TRBV24-1; d_call: -; j_call: TRBJ1-5; cdr3_aa: CATSSTASNQPQHF; cdr3_nt: TGTGCCACCAGTAGCACAGCTAGCAATCAGCCCCAGCATTTT
clone_size: -; v_call: TRBV5-6; d_call: -; j_call: TRBJ1-1; cdr3_aa: CASSLETGVNTEAFF; cdr3_nt: TGTGCCAGCAGCTTAGAAACGGGGGTTAACACTGAAGCTTTCTTT
clone_size: many; v_call: TRBV11-3; d_call: -; j_call: TRBJ2-7; cdr3_aa: CASSLLEGEQYF; cdr3_nt: TGTGCCAGCAGCTTATTGGAGGGGGAGCAGTACTTC
clone_size: -; v_call: TRBV7-3; d_call: TRBD1; j_call: TRBJ1-1; cdr3_aa: CASSSTGTGVTEAFF; cdr3_nt: TGTGCCAGCAGCTCCACCGGGACAGGGGTGACTGAAGCTTTCTTT
clone_size: -; v_call: TRBV5-4; d_call: -; j_call: TRBJ1-2; cdr3_aa: CASSPPVQSRGSYGYTF; cdr3_nt: TGTGCCAGCAGCCCTCCGGTACAATCTCGGGGGAGCTATGGCTACACCTTC
clone_size: -; v_call: TRBV4-1; d_call: TRBD2; j_call: TRBJ2-7; cdr3_aa: CASSPGLAIYEQYF; cdr3_nt: TGCGCCAGCAGCCCGGGACTAGCGATCTACGAGCAGTACTTC
clone_size: -; v_call: TRBV5-8; d_call: -; j_call: TRBJ1-4; cdr3_aa: CASSSEGLSNEKLFF; cdr3_nt: TGTGCCAGCAGCTCGGAGGGACTCTCTAATGAAAAACTGTTTTTT
clone_size: -; v_call: TRBV5-5; d_call: -; j_call: TRBJ1-2; cdr3_aa: CASSLSSNLMDGYTF; cdr3_nt: TGTGCCAGCAGCTTGTCCTCCAACCTAATGGATGGCTACACCTTC
clone_size: -; v_call: TRBV4-1; d_call: -; j_call: TRBJ2-3; cdr3_aa: CASSQELVGQAQYF; cdr3_nt: TGCGCCAGCAGCCAAGAACTCGTGGGGCAAGCGCAGTATTTT
clone_size: -; v_call: TRBV11-2; d_call: -; j_call: TRBJ1-3; cdr3_aa: CASSFRGLSGNTIYF; cdr3_nt: TGTGCCAGCAGCTTTAGGGGACTGTCTGGAAACACCATATATTTT
clone_size: -; v_call: TRBV12-3/TRBV12-4; d_call: -; j_call: TRBJ2-5; cdr3_aa: CASSLLQETQYF; cdr3_nt: TGTGCCAGCAGTTTATTACAAGAGACCCAGTACTTC
clone_size: -; v_call: TRBV15; d_call: TRBD1; j_call: TRBJ1-4; cdr3_aa: CATSISRGREEKLFF; cdr3_nt: TGTGCCACCAGCATTTCCAGGGGGCGAGAGGAAAAACTGTTTTTT
clone_size: -; v_call: TRBV19; d_call: TRBD2; j_call: TRBJ2-1; cdr3_aa: CASRNRGGPNEQFF; cdr3_nt: TGTGCCAGTAGAAACCGGGGGGGCCCCAATGAGCAGTTCTTC
clone_size: -; v_call: TRBV19; d_call: -; j_call: TRBJ1-5; cdr3_aa: CASSIEVREKPQHF; cdr3_nt: TGTGCCAGTAGTATCGAGGTCCGTGAAAAGCCCCAGCATTTT
clone_size: few; v_call: TRBV19; d_call: TRBD1; j_call: TRBJ1-1; cdr3_aa: CASSIDRGDTEAFF; cdr3_nt: TGTGCCAGTAGTATAGACAGGGGGGACACTGAAGCTTTCTTT
clone_size: -; v_call: TRBV18; d_call: -; j_call: TRBJ2-2; cdr3_aa: CASSPPRGDTGELFF; cdr3_nt: TGTGCCAGCTCACCACCCCGGGGTGACACCGGGGAGCTGTTTTTT
clone_size: -; v_call: TRBV5-5; d_call: -; j_call: TRBJ1-1; cdr3_aa: CASFFVDTLNTEAFF; cdr3_nt: TGTGCCAGCTTTTTTGTCGACACACTTAACACTGAAGCTTTCTTT
clone_size: -; v_call: TRBV6-5; d_call: -; j_call: TRBJ1-2; cdr3_aa: CASETTGRVGGYTF; cdr3_nt: TGTGCCAGCGAGACGACTGGCAGGGTAGGGGGCTACACCTTC
clone_size: -; v_call: TRBV25-1; d_call: TRBD1; j_call: TRBJ2-7; cdr3_aa: CASSELGTGGAEDEQYF; cdr3_nt: TGTGCCAGCAGTGAATTAGGGACAGGGGGCGCCGAAGACGAGCAGTACTTC
clone_size: -; v_call: TRBV4-2; d_call: -; j_call: TRBJ2-3; cdr3_aa: CASSQAEDTDTQYF; cdr3_nt: TGTGCCAGCAGCCAAGCCGAGGACACAGATACGCAGTATTTT
clone_size: -; v_call: TRBV6-6; d_call: -; j_call: TRBJ1-1; cdr3_aa: CASKPRELLAFF; cdr3_nt: TGTGCCAGCAAACCCAGGGAACTATTGGCTTTCTTT
clone_size: -; v_call: TRBV7-9; d_call: TRBD1; j_call: TRBJ2-2; cdr3_aa: CASRPRGQENTGELFF; cdr3_nt: TGTGCCAGCAGGCCTCGGGGACAGGAAAACACCGGGGAGCTGTTTTTT
clone_size: -; v_call: TRBV29-1; d_call: -; j_call: TRBJ2-6; cdr3_aa: CSVAPGNGANVLTF; cdr3_nt: TGCAGCGTTGCCCCAGGGAATGGGGCCAACGTCCTGACTTTC
clone_size: -; v_call: TRBV7-6; d_call: -; j_call: TRBJ2-7; cdr3_aa: CASSRRDVRTGEQYF; cdr3_nt: TGTGCCAGCAGTAGGCGGGACGTTCGGACTGGCGAGCAGTACTTC
clone_size: -; v_call: TRBV18; d_call: -; j_call: TRBJ2-7; cdr3_aa: CASSPESSYEQYF; cdr3_nt: TGTGCCAGCTCACCTGAGAGCTCCTACGAGCAGTACTTC
clone_size: -; v_call: TRBV13; d_call: -; j_call: TRBJ2-2; cdr3_aa: CASSSPGAGELFF; cdr3_nt: TGTGCCAGCAGCTCCCCCGGTGCCGGGGAGCTGTTTTTT
clone_size: -; v_call: TRBV7-3; d_call: -; j_call: TRBJ2-1; cdr3_aa: CASSFAGGSADRVF; cdr3_nt: -
clone_size: -; v_call: TRBV27; d_call: TRBD1; j_call: TRBJ1-1; cdr3_aa: CASSSFDRAENTEAFF; cdr3_nt: TGTGCCAGCAGTTCGTTCGACAGGGCTGAGAACACTGAAGCTTTCTTT
clone_size: -; v_call: TRBV7-8; d_call: -; j_call: TRBJ1-2; cdr3_aa: CASSLDSRDSYGYTF; cdr3_nt: TGTGCCAGCAGCTTAGATTCCAGGGATTCCTATGGCTACACCTTC
clone_size: -; v_call: TRBV6-4; d_call: -; j_call: TRBJ1-2; cdr3_aa: CASSATYGYGYTF; cdr3_nt: TGTGCCAGCAGTGCCACCTATGGCTATGGCTACACCTTC
clone_size: -; v_call: TRBV19; d_call: -; j_call: TRBJ1-1; cdr3_aa: CASTMTGMGITFF; cdr3_nt: TGTGCCAGTACCATGACCGGGATGGGCATTACTTTCTTT
clone_size: -; v_call: TRBV3-1/TRBV3-2; d_call: -; j_call: TRBJ1-2; cdr3_aa: CASSQVSYSEIYGYTF; cdr3_nt: TGTGCCAGCAGCCAAGTTTCATACAGTGAGATTTATGGCTACACCTTC
clone_size: -; v_call: TRBV6-2/TRBV6-3; d_call: -; j_call: TRBJ1-5; cdr3_aa: CASSGGNQPQHF; cdr3_nt: TGTGCCAGCAGTGGAGGCAATCAGCCCCAGCATTTT
clone_size: -; v_call: TRBV3-1/TRBV3-2; d_call: -; j_call: TRBJ2-1; cdr3_aa: CASSRDFDNEQFF; cdr3_nt: TGTGCCAGCAGCCGGGACTTTGACAATGAGCAGTTCTTC
clone_size: -; v_call: TRBV9; d_call: TRBD1; j_call: TRBJ2-7; cdr3_aa: CASSVDGDSDYEQYF; cdr3_nt: TGTGCCAGCAGCGTAGATGGGGACAGCGACTACGAGCAGTACTTC
clone_size: -; v_call: TRBV12-5; d_call: -; j_call: TRBJ2-7; cdr3_aa: CASGLQQYEQYF; cdr3_nt: TGTGCTAGTGGTTTGCAACAGTACGAGCAGTACTTC
clone_size: -; v_call: TRBV28; d_call: -; j_call: TRBJ1-1; cdr3_aa: CASSPPGEAAEAFF; cdr3_nt: TGTGCCAGCAGCCCCCCCGGGGAGGCGGCTGAAGCTTTCTTT
clone_size: -; v_call: TRBV21-1; d_call: -; j_call: TRBJ1-4; cdr3_aa: CASSRDRGRTNEKLFF; cdr3_nt: TGTGCCAGCAGCAGGGACAGGGGGCGTACTAATGAAAAACTGTTTTTT
clone_size: -; v_call: TRBV12-5; d_call: -; j_call: TRBJ2-1; cdr3_aa: CASGPDGSNEQFF; cdr3_nt: TGTGCTAGTGGTCCCGACGGGTCAAATGAGCAGTTCTTC
clone_size: few; v_call: TRBV6-5; d_call: TRBD1; j_call: TRBJ2-3; cdr3_aa: CASSYDRGPVDTQYF; cdr3_nt: TGTGCCAGCAGTTACGACAGGGGGCCTGTGGATACGCAGTATTTT
clone_size: -; v_call: TRBV6-1; d_call: TRBD1; j_call: TRBJ1-2; cdr3_aa: CASSESTGDYGYTF; cdr3_nt: TGTGCCAGCAGTGAATCCACAGGGGACTATGGCTACACCTTC
clone_size: -; v_call: TRBV4-1; d_call: -; j_call: TRBJ1-2; cdr3_aa: CASSSRGERYGYTF; cdr3_nt: TGCGCCAGCAGCTCACGGGGGGAGAGGTATGGCTACACCTTC
clone_size: -; v_call: TRBV7-3; d_call: -; j_call: TRBJ2-1; cdr3_aa: CASSWAVGEQFF; cdr3_nt: TGTGCCAGCAGCTGGGCCGTAGGTGAGCAGTTCTTC
clone_size: -; v_call: TRBV11-2; d_call: -; j_call: TRBJ2-1; cdr3_aa: CASSPRDNEQFF; cdr3_nt: TGTGCCAGCAGCCCCCGAGACAATGAGCAGTTCTTC
clone_size: -; v_call: TRBV30; d_call: -; j_call: TRBJ2-2; cdr3_aa: CAWSVGGKNTGELFF; cdr3_nt: TGTGCCTGGAGTGTCGGCGGAAAGAACACCGGGGAGCTGTTTTTT
clone_size: -; v_call: TRBV5-4; d_call: TRBD1; j_call: TRBJ1-4; cdr3_aa: CASSRTGEEKLFF; cdr3_nt: TGTGCCAGCAGCCGGACAGGGGAAGAAAAACTGTTTTTT
clone_size: -; v_call: TRBV25-1; d_call: TRBD1; j_call: TRBJ2-7; cdr3_aa: CASSAGQGSEQYF; cdr3_nt: TGTGCCAGCAGTGCGGGACAGGGGAGCGAGCAGTACTTC
clone_size: -; v_call: TRBV6-1; d_call: TRBD1; j_call: TRBJ1-2; cdr3_aa: CASSDGQGWVYGYTF; cdr3_nt: TGTGCCAGCAGTGATGGACAGGGTTGGGTTTATGGCTACACCTTC
clone_size: -; v_call: TRBV30; d_call: TRBD1; j_call: TRBJ2-7; cdr3_aa: CAWSVGTGSEQYF; cdr3_nt: TGTGCCTGGAGTGTTGGGACAGGGAGCGAGCAGTACTTC
clone_size: -; v_call: TRBV24-1; d_call: TRBD2; j_call: TRBJ2-3; cdr3_aa: CATSDPNSGGGADTQYF; cdr3_nt: TGTGCCACCAGTGACCCGAATAGCGGGGGCGGGGCAGATACGCAGTATTTT
clone_size: few; v_call: TRBV2; d_call: TRBD1; j_call: TRBJ1-2; cdr3_aa: CASTADRVGGYTF; cdr3_nt: TGTGCCAGCACCGCAGACAGGGTGGGTGGCTACACCTTC